These 11 T cell receptor beta chains were sequenced from one sample in a study of CD8 T cells in ankylosing spondylitis. A single record per CDR3 protein comes from TCRdb applying MiXCR to the 5' RACE reads. The sample lists around 130,000 distinct CDR3 sequences, roughly 9% seen once, with 2.5% to 3.5% in the top ten. Sample: blood, either unsorted or a sorted T cell fraction (not recorded which). All receptors derive from a male donor with ankylosing spondylitis or in good health (not recorded which).

This clonotype appeared a few times. V and J are TRBV7-2 and TRBJ2-7, with TRBD2 identical over 10 bases. This CDR3 is built from 15 residues. With 2 bases clipped from V and 3 bases from J, the junction kept 4 bases outside the gene matches. The germline CDR1 and CDR2 sequences are SGHTA and FQGNSA. DNA of the CDR3: TGTGCCAGCAGCTTATCTAGCGGGAGTATCTACGAGCAGTACTTC. Its protein product is CASSLSSGSIYEQYF.

This clonotype has a handful of counts. V usage is TRBV5-1 and J usage is TRBJ2-2, with D possibly TRBD2 on 5 matching bases. The CDR3 totals 17 residues. V shed 0 bases and J shed 7 bases, with 19 bases lying between them. Germline CDR1 reads SGHRS; CDR2 reads YFSETQ. The CDR3 loop is CASSLVPGTYYDGELFF. DNA of the CDR3: TGCGCCAGCAGCTTGGTTCCGGGAACCTATTATGACGGGGAGCTGTTTTTT.

The gene calls are TRBV20-1 and TRBJ2-5; TRBD1 agrees at 11 bases. The V segment lost 3 bases and the J segment 3 bases; nucleotides outside the gene matches: 3. The CDR3 spans 14 residues. The germline V gene has CDR1 DFQATT and CDR2 SNEGSKA (reference sequence). CDR3 in DNA: TGCAGTGCTAGGGGACAGGGGGGAAAAGAGACCCAGTACTTC. It specifies CSARGQGGKETQYF.

The sample holds a few counts of this clonotype. The chain links TRBV20-1 to TRBJ2-1; TRBD2 matches at 12 bases. Trimming cost V 6 bases and J 5 bases; bases outside gene matches: 8. The CDR3 is 15 residues long. In germline, CDR1 is DFQATT, CDR2 SNEGSKA (reference sequence). In DNA, the CDR3 is TGCAGTGCACTCTGGAGGACTAGCGGGGACAATGAGCAGTTCTTC. Protein product: CSALWRTSGDNEQFF.

The V call is TRBV29-1, the J call TRBJ2-7, with unresolved D. This CDR3 contains 12 residues. Trimming took 6 bases from V and 2 from J, leaving 11 bases between them. The V gene's germline CDR1 is SQVTM and CDR2 ANQGSEA. This CDR3 reads CSVRAEPYEQYF. CDR3 sequence (DNA): TGCAGCGTCCGTGCCGAACCCTACGAGCAGTACTTC.

A note on this clonotype: A much larger clonotype is one base distant, so this may be a read error. This sequence joins TRBV5-1 and TRBJ2-7, with TRBD1 as a possible D gene (5 bases). The V gene's germline CDR1 is SGHRS and CDR2 YFSETQ. The CDR3 has 14 residues. Trimming removed 4 bases from V and 2 bases from J, with 13 bases in between. In nucleotides, the CDR3 is TGCGCCAGCAGCCTACTGACAGTTACCTACGAGCAGTACTTC. Its protein is CASSLLTVTYEQYF.

This clonotype was observed many times. This chain links TRBV4-3 with TRBJ2-1; no clear D gene. This CDR3 contains 18 residues. Germline V gene sequence: CDR1 LGHNA, CDR2 YSLEER. V lost 0 bases and J 4 bases, leaving 19 bases between the germline ends. The DNA for the CDR3 is TGCGCCAGCAGCCAAGATCTAATCCTCCCTGTGGGGTACAATGAGCAGTTCTTC. It is translated as CASSQDLILPVGYNEQFF.

This clonotype was recorded at least ten times. The chain has TRBV20-1 and TRBJ1-6, with a possible D match to TRBD1 (5 bases). The CDR3 is 13 amino acids. In germline, CDR1 is DFQATT, CDR2 SNEGSKA (reference sequence). V was trimmed by 3 bases and J by 7 bases, leaving 10 bases between them. Written as DNA, the CDR3 is TGCAGTGCTAGGATGGGGGGGAATTCACCCCTCCACTTT. Translation: CSARMGGNSPLHF.

This clonotype was recorded many times. The chain has TRBV20-1 and TRBJ2-1, with 9 bases identical to TRBD2. CDR1 is DFQATT and CDR2 is SNEGSKA in the germline V gene (reference sequence). The CDR3 runs to 16 residues. The ends lost 3 bases at V and 5 bases at J; junction bases unmatched: 11. CDR3 in DNA: TGCAGTGCTAGTCACGCGACTAGCGGAGTTGACAATGAGCAGTTCTTC. Its protein product is CSASHATSGVDNEQFF.

V is TRBV11-2 and J is TRBJ2-2; 8 positions agree with TRBD1. The CDR3 length is 15 residues. Trimming took 2 bases from V and 4 from J; bases not matched to a gene: 3. The germline V gene encodes CDR1 SGHAT and CDR2 FQNNGV. CDR3 sequence (DNA): TGTGCCAGCAGCTTACAGGGGGCAATCACCGGGGAGCTGTTTTTT. Protein: CASSLQGAITGELFF.

The sample holds many counts of this clonotype. V usage is TRBV29-1 and J usage is TRBJ2-1, with a tentative D call TRBD2 (5 bases). V was pared by 8 bases and J by 1 base, with 15 bases between. The CDR3 length is 14 residues. Germline values: CDR1 SQVTM, CDR2 ANQGSEA. The CDR3 spells CSTFPAVSYNEQFF. For the CDR3, the DNA is TGCAGCACCTTCCCAGCGGTGTCCTACAATGAGCAGTTCTTC.